The rows below give T cell receptor beta chains drawn from one sample of a study of T-cell memory formation after mild COVID-19. TCRdb analysed the 5' RACE reads with MiXCR anew, one entry per CDR3 protein. The sample has a few hundred thousand distinct CDR3 sequences, around 20% seen once. What was sequenced was PBMCs or a T cell subset sorted from them (not recorded which). The receptor set was obtained from a man between 18 and 35 years old who had mild COVID-19 (a few samples of this study predate the infection). Cell type and time point are not known. Both conserved end residues are part of each CDR3. A D gene is named only where the DNA matches it firmly. Expanded clones are given a class, and other clones once, few, many or no size at all.

>TRBV11-1|TRBJ2-2|NA|few
TGTGCCAGCAGCCCGGCCCCAGCGATTGGCACCGGGGAGCTGTTTTTT
CASSPAPAIGTGELFF
>TRBV4-1|TRBJ2-1|NA|few
TGCGCCAGCAGGGGAACCCCGGGGTCCTACAATGAGCAGTTCTTC
CASRGTPGSYNEQFF
>TRBV11-2|TRBJ2-5|NA|few
TGTGCCAGCAGCCCCCCTGGAAGCCAAGAGACCCAGTACTTC
CASSPPGSQETQYF
>TRBV20-1|TRBJ2-5|NA|few
TGCAGTGCTAGAGAGGGCGGGGGCAGCGAGACCCAGTACTTC
CSAREGGGSETQYF
>TRBV27|TRBJ1-2|TRBD1|NA
TGTGCCAGCAGTTTGCAGGGGGCTCATGGCTACACCTTC
CASSLQGAHGYTF
>TRBV7-6|TRBJ1-6|NA|NA
TGTGCCAGCAGCCCGACAGGATTTAATTCACCCCTCCACTTT
CASSPTGFNSPLHF
>TRBV2|TRBJ2-7|NA|few
TGTGCCAGCAGTGAGTACGAGCAGTACTTC
CASSEYEQYF
>TRBV25-1|TRBJ2-3|TRBD2|NA
TGTGCCAGCAGTGAGCCCGGGACTAGGACAGATACGCAGTATTTT
CASSEPGTRTDTQYF
>TRBV29-1|TRBJ1-5|TRBD1|NA
TGCAGCGCGGCGACAGGGGGCCATCAGCCCCAGCATTTT
CSAATGGHQPQHF
>TRBV27|TRBJ1-2|NA|NA
TGTGCCAGCAGCCAAGACCCGCTGGCTAACTATGGCTACACCTTC
CASSQDPLANYGYTF
>TRBV15|TRBJ1-2|NA|few
TGTGCCACCAGCAGAGACACAGTATATGGCTACACCTTC
CATSRDTVYGYTF
>TRBV24-1|TRBJ1-2|NA|many
TGTGCCACCAGTGATTTCCCTCGATCCTATGGCTACACCTTC
CATSDFPRSYGYTF
>TRBV5-1|TRBJ2-5|TRBD1|NA
TGCGCCAGCAGCGACCCGGCAGGGGGAGAGACCCAGTACTTC
CASSDPAGGETQYF
>TRBV6-2/TRBV6-3|TRBJ1-2|NA|few
TGTGCCAGCACCCCGGGACGGCCGGCGCCTGGCTACACCTTC
CASTPGRPAPGYTF
>TRBV27|TRBJ2-7|NA|many
TGTGCCAGCAGTTTACTCGGGACACTGCTCTACGAGCAGTACTTC
CASSLLGTLLYEQYF
>TRBV10-2|TRBJ2-1|NA|NA
TGCGCCAGCCATTGGTTTCGGGGGGCATCCGGCGATGAGCAGTTCTTC
CASHWFRGASGDEQFF
>TRBV6-5|TRBJ1-3|NA|few
TGTGCCAGCAGCGGGGGTCTTGGAAACACCATATATTTT
CASSGGLGNTIYF
>TRBV15|TRBJ2-3|TRBD1|few
TGTGCCACCAGCGCAGACAGGGCGACAGATACGCAGTATTTT
CATSADRATDTQYF
>TRBV10-1|TRBJ2-1|TRBD2|few
TGCGCCAGCAGTGAGTCAGGTAGCGGGGGTGGAAATGAGCAGTTCTTC
CASSESGSGGGNEQFF